This T cell receptor beta chain emerged from a study of T cell clonality in common variable immunodeficiency. Produced via immunoSEQ multiplex PCR; TCRdb's table is partial and in-frame only. Reported are roughly 79,000 clones, none seen only once; the ten largest carry around 0.8%. This clone was detected many times. Its target is unknown. The read is 3 residues too short to cover the CDR3 end, so that end is filled in from the germline J gene. Study-level points and caveats: CVID subjects shared fewer TCRbeta clones than healthy controls did. What drives increased CVID clonality needs T cell subpopulation sequencing. Reportedly, TCR beta sequences from common variable immunodeficiency showed fewer deletions and N-nucleotide insertions.

V was pared by 0 bases and J by 4 bases, with 16 bases between. CDR3 length: 17 amino acids. Per the germline V gene, CDR1 is SGHTA and CDR2 is FQGNSA. The sample consisted of peripheral blood mononuclear cells. The rearrangement uses TRBV7-2 and TRBJ1-3, with D possibly TRBD1 on 5 matching bases. The sequence derives from a person aged 18-70 years in good health. CDR3 DNA, as far as it was read: TGTGCCAGCAGCTTAGCGCATCCGGGGGGGAACGGAAACACC. Its translation is CASSLAHPGGNGNT. The full CDR3 protein reads CASSLAHPGGNGNTIYF.